This T cell receptor beta chain came from a study of CD8+ T cells in alopecia areata (dated by TCRdb to 2017 to 2018). Regarding the research as a whole: Treated patients were enrolled in an open-label pilot trial of oral tofacitinib, 5 to 10 mg twice daily, for moderate-to-severe alopecia areata. Scalp clonality was compared among normal scalp (n=4), patchy alopecia areata scalp (n=8), and alopecia totalis/universalis scalp (n=8). RNA came from the PAXgene miRNA kit for fixed scalp, the miRNeasy kit for PBMCs, and the RNeasy kit for mouse skin. Biopsies were taken from tofacitinib-treated patients at baseline and at 4 and 24 weeks of treatment, and a later scalp biopsy was taken in several of the tofacitinib-treated patients. On the human side, TCRbeta sequencing was run on scalp tissue and on sorted CD4+ and CD8+ peripheral blood T cells from healthy controls and from alopecia areata patients with either patchy or totalis/universalis disease. In both human patients and the C3H/HeJ mouse model, the study applied high-throughput TCRbeta sequencing to look at T cell clonal expansion in alopecia areata. Disease severity in treated patients was measured with the SALT score, which quantifies the percentage of affected scalp surface area. Patients stayed on tofacitinib for 6 to 18 months and then had 6 months of follow-up off drug so that delayed response and recurrence could be assessed. TCRbeta CDR3 regions were amplified by immunoSEQ multiplex PCR with 35 Vbeta forward and 13 Jbeta reverse primers.

This specimen's time point label, per the study, means: around 29 days on oral tofacitinib. The treatment or condition label here, explained by the study, means: oral pan-JAK inhibitor, 5-10 mg twice daily. Peripheral blood and lesional scalp punch biopsies were obtained from patients with alopecia areata. PBMCs were isolated by density centrifugation and stained for CD3, CD4 and CD8, and CD4+ and CD8+ T cells were sorted on a FACSAria. This clone was seen just once. Its cognate antigen has yet to be identified. Base qualities are not at hand, and no much larger clone is one base apart. CDR1 and CDR2, per the germline V gene (reference sequence), are SEHNR and FQNEAQ. From the cysteine up to the phenylalanine, the CDR3 has a length of 10 residues. This entry keeps only the CDR3 DNA: 30 bases, framed from base 1. Relative to germline, V is 4 bases shorter and J is 9 bases shorter, with 4 bases between their ends.

Overall study outcomes, separate from this receptor: During tofacitinib treatment, many expanded lesional clones remained in scalp and blood, and this persistence may partly explain relapse after treatment is stopped. Unlike mouse skin, where gammadelta T cells dominate, normal human skin contains resident alphabeta T cells that get sequenced too, which complicates analysis of the scalp TCR repertoire. Because the treated cohort was small and had just a single nonresponder, larger studies are needed to establish links between baseline CD8+ expansion and response. Shared TCR sequences between patients were less evident than in mice, which may be partly attributable to HLA diversity in the patient population. Higher clonality and more expanded CD8+ clones were observed in lesional scalp than in normal scalp, particularly in alopecia totalis/universalis, a finding suggestive of antigenic drive. Scalp clonality and the number of expanded CD8+ clones among the top 100 scalp clones were significantly decreased by tofacitinib.

The library was prepared using the immunoSEQ multiplex PCR assay. For TCR sequencing, RNA was extracted from every sample and reverse transcribed into cDNA to serve as template. SuperScript III was used to make first-strand cDNA, primed with a 2:1 mix of oligo-dT and random hexamers. Amplification bias was assessed with a synthetic immune receptor repertoire, and residual bias was removed computationally. The study's own analysis went as follows. Raw reads were preprocessed for error removal, and CDR3 was defined according to IMGT conventions as running from the conserved cysteine to phenylalanine. Clonality was computed as 1 minus the Shannon entropy, with the entropy normalized by log2 of the number of productive unique TCRs. Whether each scalp clone was CD4 or CD8 was inferred by checking scalp TCRbeta sequences against the CD4 and CD8 repertoires from sorted blood. TCRdb obtained this table from immuneACCESS and retained in-frame rearrangements with V and J assigned. These tables miss some clones; where compared with another copy, unresolved V genes account for less than half of the shortfall, and the remainder is unexplained. V and J calls and clone size come straight from that table; D and trimming were deduced from the DNA. Here the sample has 130,000 to 150,000 clones; 82% occur a single time. 25% of the sample goes to the ten largest clones.

The receptor was isolated from a human donor with alopecia areata. Sequencing was performed on CD8+ T cells sorted from blood, taken at week 4, from a patient treated with tofacitinib. Here the chain combines TRBV7-9 and TRBJ2-1; the D gene is unclear. The nucleotide sequence is given as TGTGCCAGCAGCTCCAGTGAGCAGTTCTTC. Its translation reads: CASSSSEQFF.